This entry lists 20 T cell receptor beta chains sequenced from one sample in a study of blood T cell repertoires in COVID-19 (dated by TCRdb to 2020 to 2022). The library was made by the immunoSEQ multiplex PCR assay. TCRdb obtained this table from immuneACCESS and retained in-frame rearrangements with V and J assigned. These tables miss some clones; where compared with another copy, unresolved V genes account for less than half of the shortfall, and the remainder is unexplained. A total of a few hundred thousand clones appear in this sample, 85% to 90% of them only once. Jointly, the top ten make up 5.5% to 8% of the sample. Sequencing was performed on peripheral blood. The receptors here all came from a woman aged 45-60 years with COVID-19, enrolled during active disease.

CDR3 residues: CASSPTRTGGGYTF. The CDR3 nucleotides read TGTGCCAGCTCACCCACCAGGACAGGGGGAGGCTACACCTTC. The V call is TRBV18, the J call TRBJ1-2, with 10 bases that match TRBD1. The ends lost 3 bases at V and 8 bases at J; junction bases unmatched: 6. The CDR3 covers 14 residues. Germline V gene data show CDR1 as KGHSH and CDR2 as LQKENI.

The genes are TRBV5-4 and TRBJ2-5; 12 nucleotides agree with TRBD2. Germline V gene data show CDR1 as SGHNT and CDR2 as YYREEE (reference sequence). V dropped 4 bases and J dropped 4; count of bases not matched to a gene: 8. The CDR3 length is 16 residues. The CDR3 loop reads CASSGGGLAGPETQYF. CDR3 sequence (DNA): TGTGCCAGCAGCGGAGGCGGACTAGCGGGACCAGAGACCCAGTACTTC.

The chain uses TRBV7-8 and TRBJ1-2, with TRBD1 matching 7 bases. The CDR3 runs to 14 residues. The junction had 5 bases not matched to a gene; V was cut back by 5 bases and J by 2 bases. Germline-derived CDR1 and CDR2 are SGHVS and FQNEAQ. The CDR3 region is CASSPGGTNYGYTF. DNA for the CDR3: TGTGCCAGCAGCCCAGGGGGGACAAACTATGGCTACACCTTC.

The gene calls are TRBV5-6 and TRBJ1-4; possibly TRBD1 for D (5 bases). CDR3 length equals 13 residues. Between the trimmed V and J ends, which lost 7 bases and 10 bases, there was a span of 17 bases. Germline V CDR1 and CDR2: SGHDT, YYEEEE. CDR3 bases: TGTGCCAGCGGTTGGGGGATGGAGGGAAAACTGTTTTTT. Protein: CASGWGMEGKLFF.

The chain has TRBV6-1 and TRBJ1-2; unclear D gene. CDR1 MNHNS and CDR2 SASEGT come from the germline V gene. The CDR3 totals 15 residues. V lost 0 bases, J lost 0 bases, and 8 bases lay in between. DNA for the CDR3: TGTGCCAGCAGTGAAGCCGGGATGCCTAACTATGGCTACACCTTC. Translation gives CASSEAGMPNYGYTF.

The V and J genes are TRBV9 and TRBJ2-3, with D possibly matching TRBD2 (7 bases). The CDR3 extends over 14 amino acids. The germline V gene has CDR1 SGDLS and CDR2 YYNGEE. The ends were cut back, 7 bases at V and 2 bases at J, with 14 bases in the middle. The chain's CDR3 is CASSGGTNTDTQYF. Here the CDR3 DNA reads TGTGCCAGCTCCGGGGGGACAAACACAGATACGCAGTATTTT.

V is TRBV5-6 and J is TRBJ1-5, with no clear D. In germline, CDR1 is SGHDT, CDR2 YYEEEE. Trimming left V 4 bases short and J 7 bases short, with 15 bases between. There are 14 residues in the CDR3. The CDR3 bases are TGTGCCAGCAGCCCCCCCGGGGTAGCCCAGCCCCAGCATTTT. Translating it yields CASSPPGVAQPQHF.

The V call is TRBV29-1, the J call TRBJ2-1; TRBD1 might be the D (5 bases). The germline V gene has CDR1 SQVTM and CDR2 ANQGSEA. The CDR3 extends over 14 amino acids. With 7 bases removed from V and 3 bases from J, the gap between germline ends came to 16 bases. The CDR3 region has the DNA TGCAGCGGCACGCCAGGGTTACTCTACAATGAGCAGTTCTTC. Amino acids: CSGTPGLLYNEQFF.

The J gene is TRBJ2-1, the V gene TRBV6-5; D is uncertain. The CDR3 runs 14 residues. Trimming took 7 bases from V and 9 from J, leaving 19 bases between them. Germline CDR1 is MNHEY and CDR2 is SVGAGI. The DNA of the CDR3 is TGTGCCAGCAAGAGGTCGGCTGTTGCGCTTGAGCAGTTCTTC. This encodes CASKRSAVALEQFF.

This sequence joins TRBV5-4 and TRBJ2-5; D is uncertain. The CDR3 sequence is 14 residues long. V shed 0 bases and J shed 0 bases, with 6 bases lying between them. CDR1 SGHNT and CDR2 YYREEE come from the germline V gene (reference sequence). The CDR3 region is CASSLGRYQETQYF. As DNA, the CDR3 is TGTGCCAGCAGCTTGGGCAGGTACCAAGAGACCCAGTACTTC. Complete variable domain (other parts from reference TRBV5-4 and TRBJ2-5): ETGVTQSPTHLIKTRGQQVTLRCSSQSGHNTVSWYQQALGQGPQFIFQYYREEENGRGNFPPRFSGLQFPNYSSELNVNALELDDSALYLCASSLGRYQETQYFGPGTRLLVL.

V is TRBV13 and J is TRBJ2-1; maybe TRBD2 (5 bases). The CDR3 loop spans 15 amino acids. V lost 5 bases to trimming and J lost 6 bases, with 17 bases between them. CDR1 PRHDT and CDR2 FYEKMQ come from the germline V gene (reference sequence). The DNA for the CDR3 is TGTGCCAGCAGCCCGAACTACCGGGATCCCAATGAGCAGTTCTTC. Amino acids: CASSPNYRDPNEQFF.

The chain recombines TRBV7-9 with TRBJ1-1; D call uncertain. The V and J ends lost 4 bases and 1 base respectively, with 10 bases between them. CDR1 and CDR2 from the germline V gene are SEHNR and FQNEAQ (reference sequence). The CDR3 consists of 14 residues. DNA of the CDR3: TGTGCCAGCAGCTATATAAAGCAGAACACTGAAGCTTTCTTT. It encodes CASSYIKQNTEAFF.

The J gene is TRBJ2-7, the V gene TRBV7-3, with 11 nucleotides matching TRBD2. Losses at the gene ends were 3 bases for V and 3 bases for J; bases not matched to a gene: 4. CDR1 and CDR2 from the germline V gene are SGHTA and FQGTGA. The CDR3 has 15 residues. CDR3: CASSLGLADIYEQYF. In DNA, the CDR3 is TGTGCCAGCAGCTTGGGACTAGCGGACATCTACGAGCAGTACTTC.

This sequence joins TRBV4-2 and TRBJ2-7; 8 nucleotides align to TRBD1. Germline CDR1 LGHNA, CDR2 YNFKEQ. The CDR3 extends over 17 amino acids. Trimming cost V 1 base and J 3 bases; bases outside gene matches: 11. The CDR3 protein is CASSQVFRGTGVYEQYF. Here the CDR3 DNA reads TGTGCCAGCAGCCAAGTTTTTAGGGGGACAGGAGTCTACGAGCAGTACTTC.

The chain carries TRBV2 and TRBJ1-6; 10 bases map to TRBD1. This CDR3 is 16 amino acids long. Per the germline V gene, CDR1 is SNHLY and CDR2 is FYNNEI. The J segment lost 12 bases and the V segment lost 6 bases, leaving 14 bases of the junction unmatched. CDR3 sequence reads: CASSRDRGPLRGPLHF. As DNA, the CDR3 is TGTGCCAGCAGCCGGGACAGGGGCCCCCTGAGGGGACCCCTCCACTTT. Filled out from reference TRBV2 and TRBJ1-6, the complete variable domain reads EPEVTQTPSHQVTQMGQEVILRCVPISNHLYFYWYRQILGQKVEFLVSFYNNEISEKSEIFDDQFSVERPDGSNFTLKIRSTKLEDSAMYFCASSRDRGPLRGPLHFGNGTRLTVT.

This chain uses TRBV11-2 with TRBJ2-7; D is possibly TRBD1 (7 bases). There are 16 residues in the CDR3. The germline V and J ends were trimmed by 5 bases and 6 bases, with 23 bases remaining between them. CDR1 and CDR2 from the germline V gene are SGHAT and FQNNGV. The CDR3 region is CASSPPGATYRGEQYF. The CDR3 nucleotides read TGTGCCAGCAGCCCACCGGGAGCCACATACAGGGGCGAGCAGTACTTC.

The CDR3 loop is CASERDRGSGELFF. The DNA of the CDR3 is TGTGCCAGCGAACGGGACAGGGGTTCCGGGGAGCTGTTTTTT. The chain joins TRBV18 to TRBJ2-2; 10 bases line up with TRBD1. The J segment lost 6 bases and the V segment lost 8 bases, leaving 6 bases of the junction unmatched. Germline loops: CDR1 KGHSH, CDR2 LQKENI. There are 14 residues in the CDR3.

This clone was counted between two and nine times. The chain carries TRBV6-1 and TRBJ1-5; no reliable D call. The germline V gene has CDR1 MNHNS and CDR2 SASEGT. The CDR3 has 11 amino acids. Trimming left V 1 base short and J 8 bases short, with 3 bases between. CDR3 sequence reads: CASSEVEPQHF. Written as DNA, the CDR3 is TGTGCCAGCAGTGAAGTCGAGCCCCAGCATTTT.

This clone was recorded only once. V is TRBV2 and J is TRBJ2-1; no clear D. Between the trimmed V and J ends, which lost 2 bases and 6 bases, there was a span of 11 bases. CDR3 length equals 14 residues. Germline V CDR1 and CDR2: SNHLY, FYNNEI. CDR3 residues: CASSEKSGSNEQFF. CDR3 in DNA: TGTGCCAGCAGTGAAAAATCAGGATCCAATGAGCAGTTCTTC.

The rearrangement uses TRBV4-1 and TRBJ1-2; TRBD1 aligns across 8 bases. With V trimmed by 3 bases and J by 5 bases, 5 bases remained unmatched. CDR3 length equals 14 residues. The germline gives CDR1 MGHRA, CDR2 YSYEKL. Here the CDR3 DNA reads TGCGCCAGCAGCCAGACAGGGGCGGGGTATGGCTACACCTTC. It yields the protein CASSQTGAGYGYTF.